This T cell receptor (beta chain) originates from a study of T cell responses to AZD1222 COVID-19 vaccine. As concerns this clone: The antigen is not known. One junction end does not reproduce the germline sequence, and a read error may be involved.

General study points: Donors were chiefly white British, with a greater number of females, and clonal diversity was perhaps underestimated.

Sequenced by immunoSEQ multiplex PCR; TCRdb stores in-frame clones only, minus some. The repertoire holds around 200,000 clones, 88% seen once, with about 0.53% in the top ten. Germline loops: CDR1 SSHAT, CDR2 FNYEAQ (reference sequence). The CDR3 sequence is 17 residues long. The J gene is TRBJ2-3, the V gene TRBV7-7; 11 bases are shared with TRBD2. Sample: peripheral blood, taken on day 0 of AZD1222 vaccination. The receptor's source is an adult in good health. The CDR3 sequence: CASSLNLAGGSADTQYF. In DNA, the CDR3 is TGTGCTAGCAGCTTAAACCTAGCGGGAGGTTCCGCAGATACGCAGTATTTT.